Following are 27 T cell receptor beta chains from one sample sequenced in a study of CD8 T cells in ankylosing spondylitis. MiXCR, run by TCRdb on the 5' RACE reads, gives a single entry per CDR3 protein. The sample carries 200,000 to 300,000 distinct CDR3 sequences, more than 20% recorded once. The sample consisted of blood, either unsorted or a sorted T cell fraction (not recorded which). Every receptor here comes from a male donor with ankylosing spondylitis or in good health (not recorded which).

This clonotype was detected many times. The chain employs TRBV21-1 and TRBJ1-5; no check of the table's D call, TRBD1, against the DNA was made. TRBV21-1 is termed a pseudogene. The CDR3 totals 16 residues. CDR3 DNA sequence: TGTGCCAGCAGCAAAGCGCTGAGGCAGGGTCGTCAGCCCCAGCATTTT. Its protein product is CASSKALRQGRQPQHF.

This clonotype was seen only a few times. The chain joins TRBV20-1 to TRBJ2-1; the D gene is possibly TRBD2 (7 bases). The V gene lost 7 bases and the J gene lost 0 bases, with 13 bases spanning the gap. CDR3 length: 14 amino acids. Germline CDR1 DFQATT, CDR2 SNEGSKA (reference sequence). Here the CDR3 reads CSVMGGASYNEQFF. The CDR3 DNA follows: TGCAGTGTTATGGGGGGGGCCTCCTACAATGAGCAGTTCTTC.

This clonotype showed up just a few times. The genes are TRBV29-1 and TRBJ1-3; D possibly corresponds to TRBD1 (5 bases). Trimming cost V 2 bases and J 3 bases, with 8 bases left between them. This CDR3 is 13 amino acids long. Germline CDR1 and CDR2: SQVTM and ANQGSEA. CDR3 residues: CSVEPGVGNTIYF. The CDR3 nucleotides are TGCAGCGTTGAACCGGGGGTTGGAAACACCATATATTTT.

This clonotype was seen many times. The chain has TRBV4-1 and TRBJ1-3, with a tentative D call TRBD1 (6 bases). V lost 4 bases and J lost 1, with 17 bases in between. In germline, CDR1 is MGHRA, CDR2 YSYEKL. This CDR3 is built from 17 residues. The CDR3 reads CASSLEGGRPSGNTIYF. The CDR3 coding sequence is TGCGCCAGCAGCCTGGAAGGGGGTCGACCTTCTGGAAACACCATATATTTT.

This chain connects TRBV5-1 to TRBJ2-3; 10 nucleotides line up with TRBD2. V lost 4 bases to trimming and J lost 6 bases; unmatched junction nucleotides: 5. The CDR3 extends over 14 amino acids. Germline lookup yields CDR1 SGHRS and CDR2 YFSETQ. The CDR3 DNA is TGCGCCAGCAGCGACCTAGCGGGGGTGGATACGCAGTATTTT. It encodes CASSDLAGVDTQYF.

A note on this clonotype: Mismatch with germline at one junction end may stem from a read error. The chain has TRBV12-3 or TRBV12-4 and TRBJ2-1, with D perhaps TRBD2 (6 bases). The length of the CDR3 is 18 residues. In DNA form, the CDR3 reads TGTGCCTGCAGTTTTCGGCCTGGGGGTTCCGGGAGTTCGGATGAGCAGTTCTTC. As protein: CACSFRPGGSGSSDEQFF.

The chain links TRBV2 to TRBJ2-1, with TRBD1 as a possible D gene (5 bases). This CDR3 spans 16 amino acids. Trimming cost V 1 base and J 3 bases, with 13 bases left between them. Per the germline V gene, CDR1 is SNHLY and CDR2 is FYNNEI. CDR3 sequence: CASSEVPRQIYNEQFF. In DNA, the CDR3 is TGTGCCAGCAGTGAAGTCCCACGACAGATCTACAATGAGCAGTTCTTC.

V usage is TRBV2 and J usage is TRBJ2-3, with 9 positions matching TRBD2. J gave up 6 bases and V 6 bases, and 7 bases lay outside the gene matches. The CDR3 length is 14 residues. Germline-derived CDR1 and CDR2 are SNHLY and FYNNEI. CDR3 bases: TGTGCCAGCAGCCTGGGACTAGCTATCGATACGCAGTATTTT. Protein product: CASSLGLAIDTQYF.

Many counts were recorded for this clonotype. V is TRBV7-3 and J is TRBJ2-1; no firm D call. This CDR3 comprises 12 residues. Germline CDR1 and CDR2: SGHTA and FQGTGA. V shed 5 bases and J shed 6 bases, with 8 bases lying between them. The CDR3 nucleotides read TGTGCCAGCAGCCTCTTTGGCAATGAGCAGTTCTTC. It encodes CASSLFGNEQFF.

In its sample, this clonotype was seen a few times. V is TRBV20-1 and J is TRBJ2-1; 7 bases match TRBD1. The trim removed 6 bases at V and 5 bases at J, leaving 7 bases unmatched. The germline gives CDR1 DFQATT, CDR2 SNEGSKA (reference sequence). This CDR3 has 13 residues. The CDR3 DNA reads TGCAGTGCAAGCCCCGGGACAGACAATGAGCAGTTCTTC. This sequence encodes CSASPGTDNEQFF.

The rearrangement links TRBV7-6 to TRBJ2-7; 16 nucleotides agree with TRBD2. The trim removed 5 bases at V and 1 base at J, leaving 5 bases unmatched. The CDR3 sequence is 17 residues long. Germline V gene lookup returns CDR1 SGHVS and CDR2 FNYEAQ. For the CDR3, the DNA is TGTGCCAGCAGCACAGGGACTAGCGGGGGGGGATCCTACGAGCAGTACTTC. This translates into CASSTGTSGGGSYEQYF. The complete variable domain, with remaining parts taken from reference TRBV7-6 and TRBJ2-7, reads GAGVSQSPRYKVTKRGQDVALRCDPISGHVSLYWYRQALGQGPEFLTYFNYEAQQDKSGLPNDRFSAERPEGSISTLTIQRTEQRDSAMYRCASSTGTSGGGSYEQYFGPGTRLTVT.

V and J are TRBV12-3 or TRBV12-4 and TRBJ2-7; possible D gene TRBD2, 5 bases. The CDR3 runs 14 residues. With 5 bases removed from V and 6 bases from J, the gap between germline ends came to 17 bases. This chain's CDR3 is CASSPKRTEGEQYF. The CDR3, as DNA: TGTGCCAGCAGTCCGAAAAGGACCGAGGGCGAGCAGTACTTC.

This rearrangement joins TRBV20-1 to TRBJ2-7, with D perhaps TRBD1 or TRBD2 (5 bases each). This CDR3 region has 15 residues. Trimming removed 1 base from V and 2 bases from J, with 15 bases in between. Germline assignment: CDR1 DFQATT and CDR2 SNEGSKA (reference sequence). This chain's CDR3 is CSARGGSRGAYEQYF. CDR3 sequence (DNA): TGCAGTGCTAGAGGGGGCTCCAGAGGGGCCTACGAGCAGTACTTC.

This clonotype was observed at least ten times. The chain has TRBV28 and TRBJ2-5; possibly TRBD1 or TRBD2 for D (5 bases each). V lost 5 bases, J lost 7 bases, and 14 bases lay in between. The CDR3 covers 13 residues. CDR1 and CDR2 from the germline V gene are MDHEN and SYDVKM. CDR3 in amino acids: CASSPGPGSTQYF. The CDR3 nucleotides read TGTGCCAGCAGTCCGGGGCCCGGGTCGACCCAGTACTTC.

This chain joins TRBV20-1 and TRBJ2-3; 8 nucleotides match TRBD2. The trim removed 1 base at V and 1 base at J, leaving 13 bases unmatched. Germline V gives CDR1 DFQATT, CDR2 SNEGSKA (reference sequence). The CDR3 covers 18 residues. CDR3 coding DNA: TGCAGTGCTAGAGGCCTGCCGGGTGAGCGGGGGCGCACAGATACGCAGTATTTT. Amino acid sequence: CSARGLPGERGRTDTQYF.

The chain couples TRBV6-6 to TRBJ2-7, with a weak D call TRBD1 (5 bases). The germline V gene encodes CDR1 MNHNY and CDR2 SVGAGI (reference sequence). The CDR3 runs 15 residues. With 6 bases removed from V and 2 bases from J, the gap between germline ends came to 17 bases. This CDR3 reads CASSSLDTRAYEQYF. DNA of the CDR3: TGTGCCAGCAGCTCTCTGGACACCCGAGCCTACGAGCAGTACTTC.

The V call is TRBV12-3 or TRBV12-4, the J call TRBJ2-3; the D is unclear. Trimming cost V 6 bases and J 4 bases, with 17 bases left between them. The CDR3 length is 15 residues. DNA of the CDR3: TGTGCCAGCAGGCCCCTAAGCGCGTACTCAGATACGCAGTATTTT. It encodes CASRPLSAYSDTQYF.

This clonotype was recorded a few times. The gene calls are TRBV6-5 and TRBJ1-4; possible D gene TRBD1, 5 bases. V dropped 0 bases and J dropped 1 base, with 6 bases sitting between them. Germline-derived CDR1 and CDR2 are MNHEY and SVGAGI. This CDR3 spans 15 amino acids. CDR3 sequence reads: CASSYSGLTNEKLFF. The CDR3, as DNA: TGTGCCAGCAGTTACTCGGGGCTAACTAATGAAAAACTGTTTTTT.

Only a few counts were recorded for this clonotype. One end of the junction varies from germline; a read error may be responsible. The rearrangement joins TRBV29-1 to TRBJ2-7; 7 bases agree with TRBD1. The germline V gene encodes CDR1 SQVTM and CDR2 ANQGSEA. This CDR3 region has 12 residues. CDR3 DNA sequence: TGCAGCGTTCAAGAACCAGGGGGCGAGCAGTACTTC. Encoded protein: CSVQEPGGEQYF.

There are many counts of this clonotype. The rearrangement uses TRBV20-1 and TRBJ2-1; D is possibly TRBD2 (6 bases). The V end was cut by 8 bases, the J end by 9 bases, with 14 bases between. The germline V gene encodes CDR1 DFQATT and CDR2 SNEGSKA (reference sequence). The CDR3 length is 11 residues. The CDR3 coding sequence is TGCAGTCAACTGGGGGGAGGTGAGCAGTTCTTC. Amino acids: CSQLGGGEQFF.

V gene TRBV5-6 combines with J gene TRBJ2-7; either TRBD1 or TRBD2 may supply D (5 bases each). V dropped 0 bases and J dropped 6 bases, with 22 bases sitting between them. The CDR3 consists of 17 residues. Looked up from germline, CDR1 is SGHDT and CDR2 is YYEEEE. CDR3 in DNA: TGTGCCAGCAGCTTGGTTGCGTCAAGCGACAGCCGGGGCGAGCAGTACTTC. Translation gives CASSLVASSDSRGEQYF.

This clonotype was recorded many times. V usage is TRBV29-1 and J usage is TRBJ2-1; 8 nucleotides align to TRBD2. Germline trimming cut 0 bases from V and 4 bases from J; bases unmatched to any gene: 5. This CDR3 has 15 amino acids. Germline CDR1 is SQVTM and CDR2 is ANQGSEA. The CDR3 sequence: CSVEDWRGAYNEQFF. In DNA form, the CDR3 reads TGCAGCGTTGAAGACTGGCGGGGGGCTTACAATGAGCAGTTCTTC.

The chain joins TRBV12-3 or TRBV12-4 to TRBJ2-3, with 8 bases aligning to TRBD1. With 7 bases clipped from V and 7 bases from J, the junction kept 4 bases outside the gene matches. The CDR3 spans 12 residues. Here the CDR3 reads CASNNRGYTQYF. The CDR3 DNA reads as TGTGCCAGCAACAACAGGGGGTATACGCAGTATTTT.

The V gene is TRBV9, the J gene TRBJ2-1, with D possibly being TRBD2 (5 bases). This CDR3 is built from 16 residues. CDR1 and CDR2 from the germline V gene are SGDLS and YYNGEE. The V gene lost 3 bases and the J gene lost 1 base, with 14 bases spanning the gap. In nucleotides, the CDR3 is TGTGCCAGCAGCGGCCTCCGGGATAGGTCCTACAATGAGCAGTTCTTC. The encoded protein is CASSGLRDRSYNEQFF.

The chain is built from TRBV6-1 and TRBJ2-3; TRBD2 matches 13 bases. Per germline, CDR1 MNHNS and CDR2 SASEGT. Losses at the gene ends were 3 bases for V and 6 bases for J; bases not matched to a gene: 9. The CDR3 has 17 amino acids. CDR3 nucleotide sequence: TGTGCCAGCAGTGACAGACTAGCGGGGGGCCGGGGGGATACGCAGTATTTT. This encodes CASSDRLAGGRGDTQYF.

The V and J genes are TRBV15 and TRBJ2-7, with no clear D. The CDR3 spans 13 residues. Germline V lookup: CDR1 LNHNV, CDR2 YYDKDF (reference sequence). V was clipped by 0 bases and J by 4 bases, with 7 bases between them. The DNA for the CDR3 is TGTGCCACCAGCAGAGATCGGAAGTACGAGCAGTACTTC. It codes for CATSRDRKYEQYF. The full variable domain, its missing parts supplied by reference TRBV15 and TRBJ2-7, is DAMVIQNPRYQVTQFGKPVTLSCSQTLNHNVMYWYQQKSSQAPKLLFHYYDKDFNNEADTPDNFQSRRPNTSFCFLDIRSPGLGDTAMYLCATSRDRKYEQYFGPGTRLTVT.

This clonotype was counted only a few times. CDR3 amino acids: CSAVSGTGGSGYTF. For the CDR3, the DNA is TGCAGTGCCGTCTCCGGAACAGGGGGTTCTGGCTACACCTTC. The V and J genes are TRBV20-1 and TRBJ1-2, with 8 bases identical to TRBD1. Germline loops: CDR1 DFQATT, CDR2 SNEGSKA (reference sequence). The V segment lost 6 bases and the J segment 7 bases; nucleotides outside the gene matches: 13. The CDR3 consists of 14 residues.